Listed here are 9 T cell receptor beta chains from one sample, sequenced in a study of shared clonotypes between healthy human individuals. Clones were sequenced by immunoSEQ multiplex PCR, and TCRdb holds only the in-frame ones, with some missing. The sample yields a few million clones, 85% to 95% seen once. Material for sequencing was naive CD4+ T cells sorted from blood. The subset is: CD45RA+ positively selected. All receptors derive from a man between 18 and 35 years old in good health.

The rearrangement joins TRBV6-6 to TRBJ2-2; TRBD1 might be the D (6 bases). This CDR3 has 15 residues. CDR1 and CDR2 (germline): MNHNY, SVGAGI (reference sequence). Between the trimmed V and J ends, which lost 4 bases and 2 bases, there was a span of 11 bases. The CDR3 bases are TGTGCCAGCAGTTCCGGGACACTCAACACCGGGGAGCTGTTTTTT. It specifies CASSSGTLNTGELFF.

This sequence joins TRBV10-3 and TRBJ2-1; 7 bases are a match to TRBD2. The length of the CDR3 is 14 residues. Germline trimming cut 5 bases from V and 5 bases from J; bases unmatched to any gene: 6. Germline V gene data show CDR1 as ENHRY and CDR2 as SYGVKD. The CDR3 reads CAISSSGANNEQFF. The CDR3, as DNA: TGTGCCATCAGTTCGAGCGGGGCAAACAATGAGCAGTTCTTC.

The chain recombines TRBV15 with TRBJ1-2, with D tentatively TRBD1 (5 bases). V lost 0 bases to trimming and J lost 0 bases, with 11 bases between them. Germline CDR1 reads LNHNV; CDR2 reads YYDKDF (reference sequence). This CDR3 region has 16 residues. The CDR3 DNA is TGTGCCACCAGCAGAGATCGACAGATAACTAACTATGGCTACACCTTC. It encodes CATSRDRQITNYGYTF.

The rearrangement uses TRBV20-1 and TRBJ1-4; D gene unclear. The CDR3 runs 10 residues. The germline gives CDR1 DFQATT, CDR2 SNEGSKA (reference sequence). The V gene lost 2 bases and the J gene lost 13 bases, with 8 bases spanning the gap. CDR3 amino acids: CSARLEGLFF. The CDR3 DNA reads TGCAGTGCTAGACTGGAGGGACTGTTTTTT.

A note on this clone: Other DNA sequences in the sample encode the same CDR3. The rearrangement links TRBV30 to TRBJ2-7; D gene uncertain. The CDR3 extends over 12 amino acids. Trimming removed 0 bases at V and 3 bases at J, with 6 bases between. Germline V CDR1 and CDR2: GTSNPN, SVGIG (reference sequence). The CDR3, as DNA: TGTGCCTGGAGTGTGGGTAGCTACGAGCAGTACTTC. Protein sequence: CAWSVGSYEQYF.

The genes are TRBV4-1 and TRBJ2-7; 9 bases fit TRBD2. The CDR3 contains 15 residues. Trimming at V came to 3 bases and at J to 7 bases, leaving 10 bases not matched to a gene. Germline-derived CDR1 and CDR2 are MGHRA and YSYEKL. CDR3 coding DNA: TGCGCCAGCAGCCAGGGCGGCGGGGGGGCGGGGGAGCAGTACTTC. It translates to CASSQGGGGAGEQYF.

The CDR3 DNA reads TGTGCCAGCAGCCCCGGGAGGTCCTACAATGAGCAGTTCTTC. Its translation is CASSPGRSYNEQFF. The rearrangement uses TRBV7-2 and TRBJ2-1; 7 nucleotides match TRBD2. The length of the CDR3 is 14 residues. Trimming took 5 bases from V and 1 from J; bases not matched to a gene: 2. Germline assignment: CDR1 SGHTA and CDR2 FQGNSA.

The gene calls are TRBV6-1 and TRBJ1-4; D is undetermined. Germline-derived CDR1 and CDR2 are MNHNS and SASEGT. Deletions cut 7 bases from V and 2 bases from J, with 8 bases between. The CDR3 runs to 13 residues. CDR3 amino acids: CASISQTNEKLFF. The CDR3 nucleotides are TGTGCCAGCATAAGTCAGACTAATGAAAAACTGTTTTTT.

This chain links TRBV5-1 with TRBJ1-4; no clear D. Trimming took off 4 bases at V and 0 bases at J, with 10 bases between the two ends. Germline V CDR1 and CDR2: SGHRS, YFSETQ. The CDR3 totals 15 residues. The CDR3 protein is CASSQERATNEKLFF. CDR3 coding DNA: TGCGCCAGCAGCCAAGAACGAGCAACTAATGAAAAACTGTTTTTT. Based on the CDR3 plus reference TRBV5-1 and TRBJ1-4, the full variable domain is KAGVTQTPRYLIKTRGQQVTLSCSPISGHRSVSWYQQTPGQGLQFLFEYFSETQRNKGNFPGRFSGRQFSNSRSEMNVSTLELGDSALYLCASSQERATNEKLFFGSGTQLSVL.